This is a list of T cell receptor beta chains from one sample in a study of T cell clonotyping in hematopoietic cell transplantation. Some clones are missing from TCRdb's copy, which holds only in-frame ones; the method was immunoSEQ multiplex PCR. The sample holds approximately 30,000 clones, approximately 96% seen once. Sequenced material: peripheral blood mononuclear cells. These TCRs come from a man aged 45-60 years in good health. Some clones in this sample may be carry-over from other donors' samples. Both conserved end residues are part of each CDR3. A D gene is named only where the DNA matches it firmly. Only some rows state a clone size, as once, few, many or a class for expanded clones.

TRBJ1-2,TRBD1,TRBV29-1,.,CSAERTGDGYTF,TGCAGCGCCGAGAGAACAGGGGATGGCTACACCTTC
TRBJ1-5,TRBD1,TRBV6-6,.,CASSFIQGDQPQHF,TGTGCCAGCAGTTTTATACAGGGGGATCAGCCCCAGCATTTT
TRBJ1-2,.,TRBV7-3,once,CASSPGRADYGYTF,TGTGCCAGCAGCCCCGGGAGGGCGGATTATGGCTACACCTTC
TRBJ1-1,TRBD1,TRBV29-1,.,CSVGQGGLNTEAFF,TGCAGCGTTGGACAGGGGGGCCTGAACACTGAAGCTTTCTTT
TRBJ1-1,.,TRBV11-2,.,CASRSNTEAFF,TGTGCCAGCAGGTCGAACACTGAAGCTTTCTTT
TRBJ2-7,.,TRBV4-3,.,CASSRGRRDSYEQYF,TGCGCCAGCAGCCGAGGACGGAGAGACTCCTACGAGCAGTACTTC
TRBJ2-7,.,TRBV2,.,CASSERGRTVEQYF,TGTGCCAGCAGTGAAAGGGGACGCACGGTTGAGCAGTACTTC
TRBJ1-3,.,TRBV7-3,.,CASSLSTAGNTIYF,TGTGCCAGCAGCTTATCGACAGCTGGAAACACCATATATTTT
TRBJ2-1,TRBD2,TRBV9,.,CASSGDSPGLVRNNEQFF,TGTGCCAGCAGCGGAGATTCGCCGGGACTAGTACGCAACAATGAGCAGTTCTTC
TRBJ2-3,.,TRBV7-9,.,CARQGSTDTQYF,TGTGCAAGGCAGGGTAGCACAGATACGCAGTATTTT
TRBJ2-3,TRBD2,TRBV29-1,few,CSTSGPRGTDTQYF,TGCAGTACTAGCGGGCCGCGTGGCACAGATACGCAGTATTTT
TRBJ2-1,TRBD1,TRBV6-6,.,CASSDTGTGGDEQFF,TGTGCCAGCAGTGATACCGGGACAGGGGGCGACGAGCAGTTCTTC
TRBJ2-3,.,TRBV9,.,CASSVGSDTQYF,TGTGCCAGCAGCGTAGGTTCAGATACGCAGTATTTT
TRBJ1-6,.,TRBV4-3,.,CASSQDLYSSYNSPLHF,TGCGCCAGCAGCCAAGACCTGTACAGCTCCTATAATTCACCCCTCCACTTT
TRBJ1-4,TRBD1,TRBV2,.,CASSTMTGGLEKLFF,TGTGCCAGCAGTACCATGACAGGGGGCCTAGAAAAACTGTTTTTT
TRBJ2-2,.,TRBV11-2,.,CASSLTQTNTGELFF,TGTGCCAGCAGCTTAACCCAAACGAACACCGGGGAGCTGTTTTTT
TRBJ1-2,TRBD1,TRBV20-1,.,CSANRGEGYTF,TGCAGTGCTAACAGGGGTGAAGGCTACACCTTC
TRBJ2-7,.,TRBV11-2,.,CASSRNGDIAYEQYF,TGTGCCAGCAGCCGTAATGGGGACATAGCCTACGAGCAGTACTTC
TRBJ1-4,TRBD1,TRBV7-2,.,CASSYDRGKGKLFF,TGTGCCAGCAGTTATGACAGGGGAAAGGGAAAACTGTTTTTT
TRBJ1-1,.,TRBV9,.,CASTRENTEAFF,TGTGCCAGCACAAGGGAGAACACTGAAGCTTTCTTT
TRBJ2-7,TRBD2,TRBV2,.,CASTRFSGGPYEQYF,TGTGCCAGCACCCGGTTTAGCGGGGGGCCCTACGAGCAGTACTTC
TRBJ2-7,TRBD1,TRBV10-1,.,CASSRDRGYEQYF,TGCGCCAGCAGTCGGGACAGGGGCTACGAGCAGTACTTC
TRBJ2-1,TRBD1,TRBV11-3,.,CASSLAGTGGAEQFF,TGTGCCAGCAGCTTAGCGGGGACAGGGGGCGCGGAGCAGTTCTTC
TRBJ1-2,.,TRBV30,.,CAWSLSGQPTTTTF,TGTGCCTGGAGTCTCTCCGGACAGCCCACTACCACCACCTTC
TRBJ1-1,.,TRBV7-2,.,CASMTALMNTEAFF,TGTGCCAGCATGACAGCTTTAATGAACACTGAAGCTTTCTTT
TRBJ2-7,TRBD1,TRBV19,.,CASSIGQGGAYEQYF,TGTGCCAGTAGTATTGGACAGGGGGGTGCTTACGAGCAGTACTTC